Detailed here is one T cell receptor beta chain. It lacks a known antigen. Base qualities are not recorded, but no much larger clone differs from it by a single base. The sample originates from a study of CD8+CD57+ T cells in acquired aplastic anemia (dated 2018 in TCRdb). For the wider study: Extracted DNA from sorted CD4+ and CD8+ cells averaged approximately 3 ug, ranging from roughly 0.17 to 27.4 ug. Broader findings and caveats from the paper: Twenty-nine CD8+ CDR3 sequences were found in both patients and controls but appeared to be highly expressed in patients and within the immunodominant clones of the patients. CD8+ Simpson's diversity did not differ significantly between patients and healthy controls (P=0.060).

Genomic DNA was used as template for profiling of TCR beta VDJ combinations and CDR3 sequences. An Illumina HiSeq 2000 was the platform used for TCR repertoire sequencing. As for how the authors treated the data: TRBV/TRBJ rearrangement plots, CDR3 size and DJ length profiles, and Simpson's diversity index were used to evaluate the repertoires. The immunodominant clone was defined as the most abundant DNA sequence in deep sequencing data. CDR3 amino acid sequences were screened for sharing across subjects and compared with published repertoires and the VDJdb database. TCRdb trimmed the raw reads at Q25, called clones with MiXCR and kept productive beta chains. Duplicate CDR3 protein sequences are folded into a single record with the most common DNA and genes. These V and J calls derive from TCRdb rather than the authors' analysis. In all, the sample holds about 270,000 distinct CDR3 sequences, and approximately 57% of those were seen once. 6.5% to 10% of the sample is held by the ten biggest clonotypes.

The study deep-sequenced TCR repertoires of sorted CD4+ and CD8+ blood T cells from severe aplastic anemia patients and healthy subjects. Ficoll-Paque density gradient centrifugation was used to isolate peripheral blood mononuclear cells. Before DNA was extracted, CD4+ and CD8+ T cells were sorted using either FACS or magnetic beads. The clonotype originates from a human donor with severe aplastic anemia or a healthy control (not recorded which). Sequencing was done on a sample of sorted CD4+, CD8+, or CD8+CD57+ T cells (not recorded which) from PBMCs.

The DNA reads TGCGCCAGCAGACACCGGGACAGCGATGGCTACACCTTC. This translates into CASRHRDSDGYTF. This chain is built from TRBV4-1 and TRBJ1-2, with 7 bases in between that match TRBD1. Germline trimming: 6 bases from V, 6 bases from J; junction bases outside gene matches: 7. The germline V gene specifies MGHRA as CDR1 and YSYEKL as CDR2. Measured from the cysteine to the phenylalanine, the CDR3 is 13 residues long. Only the CDR3 DNA is retained, 39 bases long and in frame from the first base.